Sequencing of this TCR beta chain was carried out in a study of shared clonotypes between healthy human individuals. The overall study: The donors, a couple of women and three men, were aged 18 to 49. The study's findings and limits: Among the subsets, naive ones generally showed larger estimated richness than memory ones. Clonotype sharing among donors, it was expected, would be affected by sequencing depth.

A remark on this clone: Its specificity is unknown. This sample includes further DNA sequences coding for the same CDR3.

The protocol was immunoSEQ multiplex PCR, while the TCRdb copy is restricted to in-frame clones and leaves out a portion. The profile shows roughly 530,000 clones, 95% to 97% of them singletons. V lost 0 bases, J lost 7 bases, and 7 bases lay in between. CDR1 MNHNY and CDR2 SVGAGI come from the germline V gene (reference sequence). This CDR3 is built from 13 residues. The TCR sequence derives from a woman in her thirties in good health. Sequencing was performed on naive CD4+ T cells sorted from blood. Subset noted: CD45RA+ positively selected. The chain couples TRBV6-6 to TRBJ1-5; tentative D call: TRBD1 (5 bases). Written as DNA, the CDR3 is TGTGCCAGCAGTTACTCGGGGACCCAGCCCCAGCATTTT. Translating gives CASSYSGTQPQHF.